The T cell receptor (beta chain) under discussion was sequenced for a study of graft-versus-host responses after intestinal transplantation. Study at large: Recipients across the board were started on anti-thymocyte globulin induction, then kept on tacrolimus and steroids for around 3 years.

The study, taken as a whole, reports: The marrow of recipients harbored GvH clones, and ileum or blood showed some of them first. High graft-versus-host to host-versus-graft T cell clonal ratios marked allografts of patients with graft-donor macrochimerism.

In germline, CDR1 is SGHVS, CDR2 FNYEAQ. Germline trimming cut 3 bases from V and 6 bases from J; bases unmatched to any gene: 2. The length of the CDR3 is 15 residues. Details on this clone: No antigen is known for it.

Sequenced by immunoSEQ multiplex PCR; TCRdb stores in-frame clones only, minus some. The data show about 57,000 clones, about 90% seen once. The source material was PBMCs, sampled 26 days after transplant. This clonotype was obtained from a human patient who received an intestinal transplant, so some T cells may come from the graft donor. The V and J genes are TRBV7-6 and TRBJ2-1; TRBD2 matches at 13 bases. For the CDR3, the DNA is TGTGCCAGCAGCTTCACTAGCGGGGGGGGCAATGAGCAGTTCTTC. This gives the protein CASSFTSGGGNEQFF.